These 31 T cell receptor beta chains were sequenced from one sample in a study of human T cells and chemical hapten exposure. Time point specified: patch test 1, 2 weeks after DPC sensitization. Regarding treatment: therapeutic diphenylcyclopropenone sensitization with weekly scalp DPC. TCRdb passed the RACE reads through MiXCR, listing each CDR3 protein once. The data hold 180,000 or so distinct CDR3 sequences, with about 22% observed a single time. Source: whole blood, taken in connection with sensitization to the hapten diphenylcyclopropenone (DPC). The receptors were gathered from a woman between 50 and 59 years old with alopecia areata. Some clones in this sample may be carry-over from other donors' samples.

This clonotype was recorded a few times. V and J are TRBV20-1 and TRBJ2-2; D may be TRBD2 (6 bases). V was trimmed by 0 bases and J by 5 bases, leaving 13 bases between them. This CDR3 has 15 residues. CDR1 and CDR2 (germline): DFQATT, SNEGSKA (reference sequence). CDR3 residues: CSARDPRRDTGELFF. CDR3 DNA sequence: TGCAGTGCTAGAGATCCTCGGAGGGATACCGGGGAGCTGTTTTTT.

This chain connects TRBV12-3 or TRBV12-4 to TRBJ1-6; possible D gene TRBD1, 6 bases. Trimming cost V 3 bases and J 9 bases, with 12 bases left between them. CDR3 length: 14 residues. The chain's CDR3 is CASSFRQGFSPLHF. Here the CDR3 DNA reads TGTGCCAGCAGTTTTAGGCAGGGGTTTTCACCCCTCCACTTT.

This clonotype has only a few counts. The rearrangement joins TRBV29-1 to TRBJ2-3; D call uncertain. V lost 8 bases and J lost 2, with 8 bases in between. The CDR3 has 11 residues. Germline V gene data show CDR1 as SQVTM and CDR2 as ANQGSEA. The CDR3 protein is CSSSYTDTQYF. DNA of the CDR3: TGCAGCTCATCTTACACAGATACGCAGTATTTT.

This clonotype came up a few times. CDR3 in amino acids: CASSVAPGGRPQHF. CDR3 bases: TGTGCCAGCAGCGTAGCCCCCGGCGGGCGGCCCCAGCATTTT. The chain joins TRBV9 to TRBJ1-5; D remains ambiguous. This CDR3 is 14 amino acids long. Germline loops: CDR1 SGDLS, CDR2 YYNGEE. V was cut by 0 bases and J by 9 bases, with 13 bases left in between. Drawing the rest from reference TRBV9 and TRBJ1-5, the complete variable domain is DSGVTQTPKHLITATGQRVTLRCSPRSGDLSVYWYQQSLDQGLQFLIQYYNGEERAKGNILERFSAQQFPDLHSELNLSSLELGDSALYFCASSVAPGGRPQHFGDGTRLSIL.

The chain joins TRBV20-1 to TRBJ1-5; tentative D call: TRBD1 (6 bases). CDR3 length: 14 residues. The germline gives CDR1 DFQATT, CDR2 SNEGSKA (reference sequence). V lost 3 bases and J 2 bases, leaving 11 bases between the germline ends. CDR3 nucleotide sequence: TGCAGTGCTAGTGGGGGCCTGGGCAATCAGCCCCAGCATTTT. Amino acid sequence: CSASGGLGNQPQHF.

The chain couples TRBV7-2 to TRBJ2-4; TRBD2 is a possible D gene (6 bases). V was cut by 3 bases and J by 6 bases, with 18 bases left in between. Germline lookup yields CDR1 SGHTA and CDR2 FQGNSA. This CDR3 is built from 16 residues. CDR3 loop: CASSFNAPGAGNIQYF. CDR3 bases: TGTGCCAGCAGCTTTAACGCCCCGGGAGCCGGAAACATTCAGTACTTC.

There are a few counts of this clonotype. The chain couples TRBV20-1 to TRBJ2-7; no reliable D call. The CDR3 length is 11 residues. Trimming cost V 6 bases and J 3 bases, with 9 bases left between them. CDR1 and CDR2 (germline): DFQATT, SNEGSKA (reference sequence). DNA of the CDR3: TGCAGTGCCCGCTGCTACTACGAGCAGTACTTC. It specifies CSARCYYEQYF.

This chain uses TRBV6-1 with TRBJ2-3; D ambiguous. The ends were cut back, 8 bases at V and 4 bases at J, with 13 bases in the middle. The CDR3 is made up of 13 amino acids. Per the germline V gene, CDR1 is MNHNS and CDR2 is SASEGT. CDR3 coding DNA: TGTGCCAGCGCAGCCGGACGAGCAGATACGCAGTATTTT. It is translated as CASAAGRADTQYF.

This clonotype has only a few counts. The CDR3 loop reads CASSEGIRVAGNTIYF. The DNA of the CDR3 is TGTGCCAGCAGTGAAGGAATCAGGGTGGCCGGAAACACCATATATTTT. This sequence joins TRBV2 and TRBJ1-3, with a tentative D call TRBD1 (5 bases). The germline V gene encodes CDR1 SNHLY and CDR2 FYNNEI. This CDR3 has 16 amino acids. V was pared by 1 base and J by 4 bases, with 14 bases between.

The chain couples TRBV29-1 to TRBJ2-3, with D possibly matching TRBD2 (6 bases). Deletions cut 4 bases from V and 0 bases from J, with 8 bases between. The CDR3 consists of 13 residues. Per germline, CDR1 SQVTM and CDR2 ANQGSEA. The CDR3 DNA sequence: TGCAGCGTTGGGCGGGACAGCACAGATACGCAGTATTTT. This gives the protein CSVGRDSTDTQYF.

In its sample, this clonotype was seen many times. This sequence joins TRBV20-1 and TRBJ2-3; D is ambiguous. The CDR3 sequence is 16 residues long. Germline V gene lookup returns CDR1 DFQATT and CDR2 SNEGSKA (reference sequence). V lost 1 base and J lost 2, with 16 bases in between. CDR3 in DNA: TGCAGTGCTAGAGGCGTCGTACCCTCTGTCACAGATACGCAGTATTTT. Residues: CSARGVVPSVTDTQYF.

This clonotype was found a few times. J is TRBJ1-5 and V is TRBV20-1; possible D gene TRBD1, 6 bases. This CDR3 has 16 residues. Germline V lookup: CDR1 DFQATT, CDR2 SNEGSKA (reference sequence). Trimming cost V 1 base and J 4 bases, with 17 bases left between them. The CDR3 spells CSARAVVGQLNQPQHF. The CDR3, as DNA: TGCAGTGCTAGAGCAGTAGTAGGACAGTTAAATCAGCCCCAGCATTTT.

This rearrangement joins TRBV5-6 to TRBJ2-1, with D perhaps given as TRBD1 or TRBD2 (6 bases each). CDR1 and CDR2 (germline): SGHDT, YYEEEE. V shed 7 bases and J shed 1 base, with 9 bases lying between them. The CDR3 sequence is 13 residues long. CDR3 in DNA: TGTGCCAGCGGCGGGACATCCTACAATGAGCAGTTCTTC. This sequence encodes CASGGTSYNEQFF. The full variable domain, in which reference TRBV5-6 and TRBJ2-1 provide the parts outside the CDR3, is DAGVTQSPTHLIKTRGQQVTLRCSPKSGHDTVSWYQQALGQGPQFIFQYYEEEERQRGNFPDRFSGHQFPNYSSELNVNALLLGDSALYLCASGGTSYNEQFFGPGTRLTVL.

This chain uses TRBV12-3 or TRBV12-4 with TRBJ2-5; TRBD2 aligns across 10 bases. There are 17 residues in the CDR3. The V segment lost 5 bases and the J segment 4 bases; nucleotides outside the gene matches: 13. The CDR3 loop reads CASSPQGAGGRPETQYF. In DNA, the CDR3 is TGTGCCAGCAGTCCTCAGGGAGCGGGAGGGCGTCCAGAGACCCAGTACTTC.

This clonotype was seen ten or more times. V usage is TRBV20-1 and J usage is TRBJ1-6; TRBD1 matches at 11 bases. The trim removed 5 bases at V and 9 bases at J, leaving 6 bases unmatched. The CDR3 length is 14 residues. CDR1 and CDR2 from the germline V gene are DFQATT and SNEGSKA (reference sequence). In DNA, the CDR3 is TGCAGTGCTTTCTCCGGGACAGGGGGTTCACCCCTCCACTTT. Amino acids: CSAFSGTGGSPLHF.

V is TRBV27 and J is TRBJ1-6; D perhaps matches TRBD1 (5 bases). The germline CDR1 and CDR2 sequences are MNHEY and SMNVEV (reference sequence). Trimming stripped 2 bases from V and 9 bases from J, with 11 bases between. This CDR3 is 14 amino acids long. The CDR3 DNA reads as TGTGCCAGCAGTTTAAACCAGGGCGGTTCACCCCTCCACTTT. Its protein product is CASSLNQGGSPLHF.

The CDR3 region has the DNA TGTGCCAGCAGTGAATTACGGGGGAGCGGAAATGAGCAGTTCTTC. Translated, it gives CASSELRGSGNEQFF. This chain links TRBV25-1 with TRBJ2-1, with D tentatively TRBD2 (6 bases). Germline V gene sequence: CDR1 MGHDK, CDR2 SYGVNS. Trimming stripped 1 base from V and 7 bases from J, with 14 bases between. The CDR3 runs to 15 residues.

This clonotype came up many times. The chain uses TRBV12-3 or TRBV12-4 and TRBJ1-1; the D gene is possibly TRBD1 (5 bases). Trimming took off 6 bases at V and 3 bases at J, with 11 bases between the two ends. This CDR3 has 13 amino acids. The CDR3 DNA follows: TGTGCCAGCAGGAAACAGGACTACACTGAAGCTTTCTTT. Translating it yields CASRKQDYTEAFF.

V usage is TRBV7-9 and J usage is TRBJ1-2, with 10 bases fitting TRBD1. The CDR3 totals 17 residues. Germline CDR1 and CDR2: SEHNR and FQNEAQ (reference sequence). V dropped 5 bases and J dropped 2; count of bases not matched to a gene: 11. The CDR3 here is CASSTTGTGEANYGYTF. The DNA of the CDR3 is TGTGCCAGCAGCACGACCGGGACAGGGGAGGCGAACTATGGCTACACCTTC.

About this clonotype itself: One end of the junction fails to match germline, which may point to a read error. CDR3: CASSADLGPGYNF. The CDR3 region has the DNA TGTGCCAGCAGCGCCGACTTGGGACCCGGCTACAACTTC. The chain links TRBV7-6 to TRBJ1-2; D possibly corresponds to TRBD1 (5 bases). The CDR3 length is 13 residues. The germline V gene encodes CDR1 SGHVS and CDR2 FNYEAQ.

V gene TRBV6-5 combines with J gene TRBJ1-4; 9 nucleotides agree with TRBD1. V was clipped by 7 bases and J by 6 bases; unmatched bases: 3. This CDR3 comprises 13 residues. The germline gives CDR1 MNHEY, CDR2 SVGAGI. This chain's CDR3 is CASKQGAYEKLFF. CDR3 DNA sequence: TGTGCCAGCAAACAGGGGGCTTATGAAAAACTGTTTTTT.

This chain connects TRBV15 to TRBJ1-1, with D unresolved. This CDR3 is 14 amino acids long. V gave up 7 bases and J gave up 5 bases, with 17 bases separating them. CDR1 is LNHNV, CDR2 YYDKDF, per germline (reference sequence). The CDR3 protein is CATNRRVQGTEAFF. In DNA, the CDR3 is TGTGCCACCAACCGACGGGTTCAAGGGACTGAAGCTTTCTTT.

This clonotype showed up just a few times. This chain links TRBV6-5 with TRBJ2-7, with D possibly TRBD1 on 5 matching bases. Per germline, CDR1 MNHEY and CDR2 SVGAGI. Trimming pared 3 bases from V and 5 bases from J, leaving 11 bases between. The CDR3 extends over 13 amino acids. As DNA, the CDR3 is TGTGCCAGCAGTTATGCTCAGGGTAACGAGCAGTACTTC. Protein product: CASSYAQGNEQYF.

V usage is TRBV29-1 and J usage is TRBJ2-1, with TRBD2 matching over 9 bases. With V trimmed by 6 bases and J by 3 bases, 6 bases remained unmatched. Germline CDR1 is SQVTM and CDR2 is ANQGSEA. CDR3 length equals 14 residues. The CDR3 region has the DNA TGCAGCGTCCGTCTAGCGGGACACTACAATGAGCAGTTCTTC. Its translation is CSVRLAGHYNEQFF.

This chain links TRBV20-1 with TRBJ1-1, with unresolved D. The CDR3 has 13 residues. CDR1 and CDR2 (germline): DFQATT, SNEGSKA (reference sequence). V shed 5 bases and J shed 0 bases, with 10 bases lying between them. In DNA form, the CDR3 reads TGCAGTGCTCCCAGAGGATTGAACACTGAAGCTTTCTTT. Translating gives CSAPRGLNTEAFF.

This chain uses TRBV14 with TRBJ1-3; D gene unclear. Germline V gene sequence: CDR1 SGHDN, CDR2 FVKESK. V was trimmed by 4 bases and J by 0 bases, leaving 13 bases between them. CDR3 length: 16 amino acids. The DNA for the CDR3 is TGTGCCAGCAGCCTTCGGGCCGGCCTCTCTGGAAACACCATATATTTT. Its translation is CASSLRAGLSGNTIYF.

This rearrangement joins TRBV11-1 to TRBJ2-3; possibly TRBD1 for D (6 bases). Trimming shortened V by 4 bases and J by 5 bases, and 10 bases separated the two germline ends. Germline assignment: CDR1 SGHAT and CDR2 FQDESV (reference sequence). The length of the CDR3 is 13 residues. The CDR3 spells CASSSYREDTQYF. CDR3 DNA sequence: TGTGCCAGCAGCTCCTACAGGGAAGATACGCAGTATTTT.

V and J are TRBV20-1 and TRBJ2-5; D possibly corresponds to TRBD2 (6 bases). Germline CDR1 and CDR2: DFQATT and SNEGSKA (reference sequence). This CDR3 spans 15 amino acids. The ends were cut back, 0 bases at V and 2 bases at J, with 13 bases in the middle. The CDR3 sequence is CSARDGDSGQETQYF. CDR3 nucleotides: TGCAGTGCTAGAGATGGGGACTCTGGTCAAGAGACCCAGTACTTC.

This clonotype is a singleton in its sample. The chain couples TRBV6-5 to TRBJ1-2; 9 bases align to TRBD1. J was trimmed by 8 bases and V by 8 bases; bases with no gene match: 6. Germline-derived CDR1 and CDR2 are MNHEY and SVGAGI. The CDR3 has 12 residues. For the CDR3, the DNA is TGTGCCAGCGGAGACAGGGGGATCGGCTACACCTTC. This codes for CASGDRGIGYTF.

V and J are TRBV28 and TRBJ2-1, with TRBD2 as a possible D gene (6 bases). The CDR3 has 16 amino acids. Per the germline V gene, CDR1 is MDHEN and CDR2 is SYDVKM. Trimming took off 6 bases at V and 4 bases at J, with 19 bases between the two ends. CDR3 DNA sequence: TGTGCCAGCAGCCCCGGGACTCCCCCCCAATACAATGAGCAGTTCTTC. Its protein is CASSPGTPPQYNEQFF.

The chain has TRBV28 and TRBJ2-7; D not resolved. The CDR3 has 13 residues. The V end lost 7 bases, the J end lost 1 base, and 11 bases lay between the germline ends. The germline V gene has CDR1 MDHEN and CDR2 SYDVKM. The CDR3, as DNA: TGTGCCAGCAATCCACCGAGGTCCTACGAGCAGTACTTC. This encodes CASNPPRSYEQYF.